Listed here is a single TCR beta chain. No cognate antigen has been identified for it. It has no much larger one-base neighbor in the sample; base qualities were not kept. The method behind the library was the immunoSEQ multiplex PCR assay. As stored in TCRdb, this immuneACCESS dataset retains in-frame rearrangements with V and J assigned. A fraction of the clones does not appear; measured against another copy, unresolved V genes explain less than half of the discrepancy, and the remainder lacks a known reason. This sample lists fewer than 70,000 clones; roughly 86% were detected once. The ten largest account for roughly 5.3% of the sample. This entry is derived from a study of technical replicates of blood from a handful of donors (dated 2017 in TCRdb). Sequences were obtained from PBMCs. This clonotype was sampled from a human donor in good health. Some clones in this sample may be carry-over from other donors' samples.

Here is the DNA: TGTGCCATCAGTGAAGCAGGGCGTCAGCCCCAGCATTTT. This encodes CAISEAGRQPQHF. This chain is built from TRBV10-3 and TRBJ1-5; TRBD1 might be the D gene, on 5 matching bases. Per the germline V gene, ENHRY is the CDR1 and SYGVKD is the CDR2. V is cut by 3 bases and J by 6 bases, and the space between the germline ends is 9 bases. Spanning cysteine to phenylalanine, the CDR3 consists of 13 amino acids. This entry keeps only the CDR3 DNA: 39 bases, framed from base 1.